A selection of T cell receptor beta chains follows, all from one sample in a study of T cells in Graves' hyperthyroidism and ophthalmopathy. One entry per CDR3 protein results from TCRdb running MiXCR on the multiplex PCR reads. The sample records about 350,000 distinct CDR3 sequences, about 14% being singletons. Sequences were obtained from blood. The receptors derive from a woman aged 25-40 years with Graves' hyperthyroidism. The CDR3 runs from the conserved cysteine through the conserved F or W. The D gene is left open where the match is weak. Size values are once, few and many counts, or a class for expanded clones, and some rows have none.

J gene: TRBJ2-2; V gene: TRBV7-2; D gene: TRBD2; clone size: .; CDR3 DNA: TGTGCCAGCAGCTTAACTAGCGGGAGGAGGACCGGGGAGCTGTTTTTT; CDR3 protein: CASSLTSGRRTGELFF
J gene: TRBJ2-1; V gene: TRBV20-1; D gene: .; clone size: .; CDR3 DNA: TGCAGCGCAACGAAAGGAAGTGGTTACAATGAGCAGTTCTTC; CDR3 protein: CSATKGSGYNEQFF
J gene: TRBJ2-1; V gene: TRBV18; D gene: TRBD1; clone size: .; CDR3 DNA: TGTGCCAGCTCCCCGCGGGACAGGGACTACAATGAGCAGTTCTTC; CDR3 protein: CASSPRDRDYNEQFF
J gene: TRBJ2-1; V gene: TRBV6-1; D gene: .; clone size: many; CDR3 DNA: TGTGCCAGCAGTCGTACAGGGAATGGTCATGAGCAGTTCTTC; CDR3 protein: CASSRTGNGHEQFF
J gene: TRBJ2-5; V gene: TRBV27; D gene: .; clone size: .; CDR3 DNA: TGTGCCAGCAGTCCCTTGGGTGGCGGGCAAGAGACCCAGTACTTC; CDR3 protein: CASSPLGGGQETQYF
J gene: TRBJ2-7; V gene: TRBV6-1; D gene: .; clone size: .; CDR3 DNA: TGTGCCAGCAGGGGGGAACAGGGGAGGTCCTACGAGCAGTACTTC; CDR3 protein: CASRGEQGRSYEQYF
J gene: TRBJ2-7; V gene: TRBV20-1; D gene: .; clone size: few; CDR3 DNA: TGCAGTGCCAGCTGGACAGTGACCTACGAGCAGTACTTC; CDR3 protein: CSASWTVTYEQYF
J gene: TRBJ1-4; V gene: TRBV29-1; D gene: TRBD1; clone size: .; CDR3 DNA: TGCAGCGTCCACTTACAGGGGGCTGAAGAAAAACTGTTTTTT; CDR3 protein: CSVHLQGAEEKLFF
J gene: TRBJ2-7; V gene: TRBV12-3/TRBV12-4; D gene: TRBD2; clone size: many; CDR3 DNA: TGTGCCAGCAGCACAACGGATAGACTAGCGCATACCTACGAGCAGTACTTC; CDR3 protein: CASSTTDRLAHTYEQYF
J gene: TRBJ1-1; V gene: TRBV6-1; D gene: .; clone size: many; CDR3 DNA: TGTGCCAGCAGTGAATCTTGGGGGAACACTGAAGCTTTCTTT; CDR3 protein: CASSESWGNTEAFF